This T cell receptor beta chain emerged from a study of blood T cell repertoires in COVID-19. TCRdb's copy holds only in-frame clones and misses some; the assay was immunoSEQ multiplex PCR. Among over 200,000 clones listed, 85% to 90% were seen once. The CDR3 is made up of 15 amino acids. The germline V gene has CDR1 SNHLY and CDR2 FYNNEI. Trimming left V 4 bases short and J 7 bases short, with 17 bases between. This receptor was obtained from a man between 18 and 35 years old who had recovered from COVID-19. The rearrangement uses TRBV2 and TRBJ1-5; D not resolved. The sequencing input was PBMCs or T cells enriched from blood (not recorded which). The CDR3 reads CASSVESHQSQPQHF. Here the CDR3 DNA reads TGTGCCAGCAGTGTGGAGTCGCACCAATCCCAGCCCCAGCATTTT. Full variable domain (remainder filled in from reference TRBV2 and TRBJ1-5): EPEVTQTPSHQVTQMGQEVILRCVPISNHLYFYWYRQILGQKVEFLVSFYNNEISEKSEIFDDQFSVERPDGSNFTLKIRSTKLEDSAMYFCASSVESHQSQPQHFGDGTRLSIL.